One and the same sample provided the 18 T cell receptor beta chains below, sequenced in a study of T cells in Graves' hyperthyroidism and ophthalmopathy. It was RNA transcripts that yielded the amplified TCR beta CDR3 regions. A set of HTBI primers served as the primers for a first-round RT-PCR of the TCR CDR3. TCRdb processed the multiplex PCR reads anew with MiXCR; each CDR3 protein has one entry. The sample records about 110,000 distinct CDR3 sequences, roughly 15% being singletons. Sequencing was done on a sample of blood. These receptors came from a woman aged 45 to 65 with Graves' hyperthyroidism.

Ten or more counts support this clonotype. V and J are TRBV12-3 or TRBV12-4 and TRBJ2-1; D gene uncertain. There are 15 residues in the CDR3. V lost 6 bases to trimming and J lost 7 bases, with 19 bases between them. As DNA, the CDR3 is TGTGCCAGCAGGCGGCTCTCCTTTCCGGAGAATGAGCAGTTCTTC. Protein sequence: CASRRLSFPENEQFF.

In this sample, this clonotype turned up many times. The gene calls are TRBV5-5 and TRBJ1-2; D remains ambiguous. Per the germline V gene, CDR1 is SGHKS and CDR2 is YYEKEE (reference sequence). The CDR3 is 15 residues long. V was shortened by 0 bases and J by 5 bases, with 14 bases between the two germline ends. CDR3 loop: CASSLADPRAYGYTF. The CDR3 DNA sequence: TGTGCCAGCAGCTTGGCGGATCCGCGGGCTTATGGCTACACCTTC.

This clonotype was observed at least ten times. The chain is built from TRBV20-1 and TRBJ1-1; no clear D gene. The CDR3 runs 16 residues. Between the trimmed V and J ends, which lost 2 bases and 4 bases, there was a span of 20 bases. Germline loops: CDR1 DFQATT, CDR2 SNEGSKA (reference sequence). Here the CDR3 reads CSARFPTAAPGTEAFF. The CDR3 coding sequence is TGCAGTGCTAGATTTCCCACGGCAGCACCAGGCACTGAAGCTTTCTTT.

V and J are TRBV6-2 or TRBV6-3 and TRBJ1-3; D is ambiguous. Trimming pared 8 bases from V and 4 bases from J, leaving 12 bases between. The germline V gene encodes CDR1 MNHEY and CDR2 SVGEGT. The CDR3 runs to 13 residues. CDR3 in amino acids: CASSPELGNTIYF. DNA of the CDR3: TGTGCCAGCTCCCCTGAACTGGGAAACACCATATATTTT.

This clonotype was recorded many times. The chain combines TRBV20-1 with TRBJ2-1; 8 nucleotides align to TRBD2. V was pared by 3 bases and J by 6 bases, with 10 bases of the junction left unmatched. Germline V gives CDR1 DFQATT, CDR2 SNEGSKA (reference sequence). The CDR3 covers 15 residues. The CDR3 nucleotides are TGCAGTGCTAGCATAGCGGGATTCTCTCCCAATGAGCAGTTCTTC. It translates to CSASIAGFSPNEQFF.

This clonotype was seen at least ten times. This sequence joins TRBV15 and TRBJ2-1, with 15 bases identical to TRBD2. The V segment lost 3 bases and the J segment 0 bases; nucleotides outside the gene matches: 6. From germline, CDR1 is LNHNV and CDR2 YYDKDF (reference sequence). The CDR3 sequence is 19 residues long. The CDR3 here is CATSSLGTSGRTSYNEQFF. CDR3 DNA sequence: TGTGCCACCAGCAGTCTGGGGACTAGCGGGAGGACCTCCTACAATGAGCAGTTCTTC.

This clonotype was counted many times. The rearrangement uses TRBV2 and TRBJ1-5, with a tentative D call TRBD1 (6 bases). CDR1 and CDR2 from the germline V gene are SNHLY and FYNNEI. The V end lost 1 base, the J end lost 4 bases, and 14 bases lay between the germline ends. CDR3 length: 16 residues. The CDR3 nucleotides are TGTGCCAGCAGTGAAGATAACAGGGATGCAAATCAGCCCCAGCATTTT. Translating it yields CASSEDNRDANQPQHF.

At least ten counts were recorded for this clonotype. This sequence joins TRBV2 and TRBJ1-5; D uncertain. V was pared by 2 bases and J by 0 bases, with 11 bases between. CDR3 length equals 16 residues. Per germline, CDR1 SNHLY and CDR2 FYNNEI. The CDR3, as DNA: TGTGCCAGCAGTGAATTACGGGGATATAGCAATCAGCCCCAGCATTTT. Protein: CASSELRGYSNQPQHF.

This clonotype has ten or more counts. The chain is built from TRBV24-1 and TRBJ2-5; no definite D call. CDR1 is KGHDR, CDR2 SFDVKD, per germline. Trimming pared 0 bases from V and 4 bases from J, leaving 5 bases between. The CDR3 totals 13 residues. The CDR3 DNA is TGTGCCACCAGTGATTTGGAGAGAGAGACCCAGTACTTC. Translating gives CATSDLERETQYF.

This clonotype showed up just a few times. J is TRBJ2-5 and V is TRBV5-4; 10 bases align to TRBD1. V shed 0 bases and J 5 bases; nucleotides not matched to a gene: 4. The germline CDR1 and CDR2 sequences are SGHNT and YYREEE (reference sequence). CDR3 length: 15 residues. The CDR3 sequence is CASSLAGTGVETQYF. The CDR3 DNA reads as TGTGCCAGCAGCTTGGCCGGGACAGGGGTTGAGACCCAGTACTTC.

This clonotype has a count of ten or more. The chain carries TRBV20-1 and TRBJ1-1; 7 nucleotides agree with TRBD1. The ends lost 4 bases at V and 2 bases at J; junction bases unmatched: 7. The CDR3 consists of 14 residues. From germline, CDR1 is DFQATT and CDR2 SNEGSKA (reference sequence). The CDR3 DNA reads TGCAGTGCTACAAAGGGACAGACAAACACTGAAGCTTTCTTT. This codes for CSATKGQTNTEAFF.

This clonotype was counted at least ten times. The chain carries TRBV7-8 and TRBJ2-5; D remains ambiguous. The CDR3 has 10 residues. Germline-derived CDR1 and CDR2 are SGHVS and FQNEAQ. V dropped 1 base and J dropped 6 bases, with 0 bases sitting between them. The CDR3 protein is CASSLETQYF. As DNA, the CDR3 is TGTGCCAGCAGCTTAGAGACCCAGTACTTC. The complete variable domain, with remaining parts taken from reference TRBV7-8 and TRBJ2-5, reads GAGVSQSPRYKVAKRGQDVALRCDPISGHVSLFWYQQALGQGPEFLTYFQNEAQLDKSGLPSDRFFAERPEGSVSTLKIQRTQQEDSAVYLCASSLETQYFGPGTRLLVL.

This clonotype was recorded once. V is TRBV2 and J is TRBJ2-5, with unresolved D. Trimming took off 7 bases at V and 4 bases at J, with 7 bases between the two ends. The CDR3 spans 11 residues. Germline lookup yields CDR1 SNHLY and CDR2 FYNNEI. This chain's CDR3 is CASTMGETQYF. The CDR3, as DNA: TGTGCCAGCACTATGGGAGAGACCCAGTACTTC. The full variable domain, in which reference TRBV2 and TRBJ2-5 provide the parts outside the CDR3, is EPEVTQTPSHQVTQMGQEVILRCVPISNHLYFYWYRQILGQKVEFLVSFYNNEISEKSEIFDDQFSVERPDGSNFTLKIRSTKLEDSAMYFCASTMGETQYFGPGTRLLVL.

This clonotype was seen at least ten times. This rearrangement joins TRBV19 to TRBJ1-1; maybe TRBD1 (6 bases). The V end lost 3 bases, the J end lost 5 bases, and 13 bases lay between the germline ends. The germline CDR1 and CDR2 sequences are LNHDA and SQIVND (reference sequence). This CDR3 is 14 amino acids long. The CDR3 region has the DNA TGTGCCAGTAGTATGGGTACAGGGCAGACTGAAGCTTTCTTT. Its protein product is CASSMGTGQTEAFF.

This clonotype occurred a few times. The chain couples TRBV4-2 to TRBJ2-2; no clear D gene. The CDR3 totals 14 residues. The V gene's germline CDR1 is LGHNA and CDR2 YNFKEQ. V gave up 4 bases and J gave up 6 bases, with 12 bases separating them. CDR3 sequence (DNA): TGTGCCAGCAGCCCCGAACCCCAGGCCGGGGAGCTGTTTTTT. The encoded protein is CASSPEPQAGELFF.

In this sample, this clonotype turned up many times. This chain uses TRBV7-9 with TRBJ1-6; 10 positions agree with TRBD1. V was pared by 3 bases and J by 7 bases, with 6 bases of the junction left unmatched. The CDR3 runs 16 residues. CDR1 and CDR2 (germline): SEHNR, FQNEAQ (reference sequence). CDR3 loop: CASSFRPGQGNSPLHF. The CDR3 DNA sequence: TGTGCCAGCAGCTTCCGACCGGGACAGGGGAATTCACCCCTCCACTTT.

This clonotype was detected many times. The V gene is TRBV3-1, the J gene TRBJ1-2; D gene ambiguous. The germline V gene has CDR1 LGHDT and CDR2 YNNKEL (reference sequence). With 2 bases removed from V and 1 base from J, the gap between germline ends came to 5 bases. The length of the CDR3 is 13 residues. CDR3 sequence: CASSQPDNYGYTF. CDR3 sequence (DNA): TGTGCCAGCAGCCAACCAGATAACTATGGCTACACCTTC.

Ten or more counts support this clonotype. The V call is TRBV7-9, the J call TRBJ1-4, with a tentative D call TRBD1 (5 bases). CDR1 and CDR2 (germline): SEHNR, FQNEAQ (reference sequence). CDR3 size: 17 residues. V was clipped by 4 bases and J by 4 bases, with 19 bases between them. DNA for the CDR3: TGTGCCAGCAGCTCCCGTACGCCGACAGAGCTTAATGAAAAACTGTTTTTT. Protein: CASSSRTPTELNEKLFF.